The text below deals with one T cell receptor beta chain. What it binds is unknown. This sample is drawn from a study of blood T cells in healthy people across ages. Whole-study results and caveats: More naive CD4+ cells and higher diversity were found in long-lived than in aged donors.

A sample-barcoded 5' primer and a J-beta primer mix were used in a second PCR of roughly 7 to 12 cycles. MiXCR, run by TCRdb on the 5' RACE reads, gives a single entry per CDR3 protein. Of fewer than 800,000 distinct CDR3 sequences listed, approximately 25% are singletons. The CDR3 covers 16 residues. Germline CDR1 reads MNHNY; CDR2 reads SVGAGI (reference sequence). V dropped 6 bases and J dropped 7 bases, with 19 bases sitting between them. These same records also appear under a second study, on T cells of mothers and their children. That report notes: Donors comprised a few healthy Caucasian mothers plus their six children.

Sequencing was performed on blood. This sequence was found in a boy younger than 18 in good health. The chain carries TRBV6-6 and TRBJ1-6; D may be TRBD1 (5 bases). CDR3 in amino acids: CASRDPWGASNSPLHF. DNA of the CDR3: TGTGCCAGCAGGGATCCGTGGGGCGCGTCCAATTCACCCCTCCACTTT.